The text below deals with one T cell receptor (beta chain). The antigen is unknown. These data originate in a study of beta chain features in type 1 diabetes. Study at large: Patients did not differ from healthy donors in age, gender or cell yield.

Expressed TCRB transcripts were sequenced, since all the RNA that had been isolated was reverse transcribed. Profiling relied on immunoSEQ multiplex PCR, and the TCRdb table lists in-frame clones only, not all of them. Of around 250,000 clones in the sample, approximately 14% were seen once. Whole-study results and caveats: Researchers report that Type 1 diabetes patients had moderately but significantly shorter TCRB CDR3s across all four CD4+ subsets.

Germline CDR1 and CDR2: MNHEY and SMNVEV (reference sequence). The CDR3 sequence is 13 residues long. Deletions cut 2 bases from V and 1 base from J, with 6 bases between. The chain joins TRBV27 to TRBJ2-7; D not certain. The clonotype originates from a man between 25 and 39 years old with type 1 diabetes. The sample taken for sequencing was naive CD4+ T cells from blood. This CDR3 is CASSLGQSYEQYF. CDR3 in DNA: TGTGCCAGCAGTTTAGGGCAGTCCTACGAGCAGTACTTC.